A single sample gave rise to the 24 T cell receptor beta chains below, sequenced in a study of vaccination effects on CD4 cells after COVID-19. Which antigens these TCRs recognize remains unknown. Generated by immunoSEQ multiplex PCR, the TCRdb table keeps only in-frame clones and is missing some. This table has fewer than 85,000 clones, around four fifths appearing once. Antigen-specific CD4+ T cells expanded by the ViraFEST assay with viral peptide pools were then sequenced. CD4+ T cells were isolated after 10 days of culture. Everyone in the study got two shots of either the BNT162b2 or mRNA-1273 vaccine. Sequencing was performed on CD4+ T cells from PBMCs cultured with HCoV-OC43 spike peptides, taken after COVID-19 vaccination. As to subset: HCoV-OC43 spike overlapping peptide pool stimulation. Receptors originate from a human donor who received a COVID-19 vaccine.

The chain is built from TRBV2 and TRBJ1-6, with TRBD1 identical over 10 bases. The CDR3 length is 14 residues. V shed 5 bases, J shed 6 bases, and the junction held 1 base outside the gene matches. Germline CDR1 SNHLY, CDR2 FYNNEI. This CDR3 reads CASSRQGANSPLHF. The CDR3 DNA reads TGTGCCAGCAGTCGACAGGGGGCTAATTCACCCCTCCACTTT.

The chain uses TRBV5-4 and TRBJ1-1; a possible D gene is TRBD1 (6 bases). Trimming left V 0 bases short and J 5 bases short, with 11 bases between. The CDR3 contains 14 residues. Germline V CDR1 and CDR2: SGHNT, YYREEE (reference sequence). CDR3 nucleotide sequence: TGTGCCAGCAGCTTGGGGGGGGCGGTTACTGAAGCTTTCTTT. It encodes CASSLGGAVTEAFF.

CDR3 in DNA: TGCGCCAGCAGCGCCTGGACAGGTAGCACAGATACGCAGTATTTT. Amino acids: CASSAWTGSTDTQYF. This sequence joins TRBV5-1 and TRBJ2-3; TRBD1 matches 7 bases. J gave up 0 bases and V 4 bases, and 5 bases lay outside the gene matches. In germline, CDR1 is SGHRS, CDR2 YFSETQ. The CDR3 spans 15 residues.

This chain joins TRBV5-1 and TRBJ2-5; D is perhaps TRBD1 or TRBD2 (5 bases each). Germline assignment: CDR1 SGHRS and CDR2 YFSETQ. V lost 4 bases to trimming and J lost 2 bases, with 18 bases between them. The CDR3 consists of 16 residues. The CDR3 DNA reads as TGCGCCAGCAGCGGACAACCCCTGGGACCACAAGAGACCCAGTACTTC. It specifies CASSGQPLGPQETQYF.

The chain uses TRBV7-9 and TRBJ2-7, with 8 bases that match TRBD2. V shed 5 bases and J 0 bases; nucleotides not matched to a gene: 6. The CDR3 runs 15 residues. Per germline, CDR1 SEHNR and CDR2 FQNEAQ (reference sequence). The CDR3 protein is CASSPGRALSYEQYV. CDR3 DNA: TGTGCCAGCAGCCCCGGGAGGGCCCTCTCCTACGAGCAGTACGTC.

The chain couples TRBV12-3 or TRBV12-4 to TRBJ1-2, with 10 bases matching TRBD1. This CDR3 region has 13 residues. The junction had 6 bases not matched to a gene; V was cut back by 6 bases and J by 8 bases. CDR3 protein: CASSSGQGKGYTF. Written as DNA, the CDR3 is TGTGCCAGCAGCTCGGGACAGGGGAAAGGCTACACCTTC.

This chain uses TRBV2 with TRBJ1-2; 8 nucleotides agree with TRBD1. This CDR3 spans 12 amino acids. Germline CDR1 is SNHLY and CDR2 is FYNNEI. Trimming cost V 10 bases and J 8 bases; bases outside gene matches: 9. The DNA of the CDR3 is TGTGCCACCTCAGGGGGCGCGGGGGGCTACACCTTC. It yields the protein CATSGGAGGYTF.

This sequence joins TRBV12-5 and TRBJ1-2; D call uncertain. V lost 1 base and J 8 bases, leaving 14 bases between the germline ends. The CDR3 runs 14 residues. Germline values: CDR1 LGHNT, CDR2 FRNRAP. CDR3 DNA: TGTGCTAGTGGTTTGGCCCCCACGGTAGGGGGCTACACCTTC. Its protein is CASGLAPTVGGYTF.

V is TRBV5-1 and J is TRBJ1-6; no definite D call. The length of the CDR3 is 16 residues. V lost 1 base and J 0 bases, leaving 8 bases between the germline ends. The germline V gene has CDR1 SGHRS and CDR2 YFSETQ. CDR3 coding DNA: TGCGCCAGCAGCTTGACACCGAGCTCCTATAATTCACCCCTCCACTTT. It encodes CASSLTPSSYNSPLHF. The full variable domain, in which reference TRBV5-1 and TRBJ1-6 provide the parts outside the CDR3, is KAGVTQTPRYLIKTRGQQVTLSCSPISGHRSVSWYQQTPGQGLQFLFEYFSETQRNKGNFPGRFSGRQFSNSRSEMNVSTLELGDSALYLCASSLTPSSYNSPLHFGNGTRLTVT.

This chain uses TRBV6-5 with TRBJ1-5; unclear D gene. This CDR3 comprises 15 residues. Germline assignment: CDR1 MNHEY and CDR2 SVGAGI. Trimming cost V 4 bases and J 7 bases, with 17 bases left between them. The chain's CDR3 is CASSLSRAEDQPQHF. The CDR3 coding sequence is TGTGCCAGCAGTTTAAGCCGGGCCGAGGACCAGCCCCAGCATTTT.

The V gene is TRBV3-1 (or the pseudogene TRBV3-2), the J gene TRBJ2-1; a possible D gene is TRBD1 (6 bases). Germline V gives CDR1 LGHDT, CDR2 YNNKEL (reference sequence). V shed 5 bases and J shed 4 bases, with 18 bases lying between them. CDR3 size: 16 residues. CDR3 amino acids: CASSSTGTREYNEQFF. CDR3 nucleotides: TGTGCCAGCAGCTCTACCGGGACAAGGGAATACAATGAGCAGTTCTTC.

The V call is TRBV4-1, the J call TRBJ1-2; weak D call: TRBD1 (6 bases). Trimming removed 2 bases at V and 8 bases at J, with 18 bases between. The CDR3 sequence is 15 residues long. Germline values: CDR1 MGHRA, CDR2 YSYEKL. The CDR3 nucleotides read TGCGCCAGCAGCCAATATATGGACAGCGGCTTGGGCTACACCTTC. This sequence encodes CASSQYMDSGLGYTF.

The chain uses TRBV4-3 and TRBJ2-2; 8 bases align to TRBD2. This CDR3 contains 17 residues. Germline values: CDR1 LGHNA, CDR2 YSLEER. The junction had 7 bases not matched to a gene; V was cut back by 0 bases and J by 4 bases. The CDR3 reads CASSQDLGGALTGELFF. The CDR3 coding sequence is TGCGCCAGCAGCCAAGACCTCGGGGGGGCTCTCACCGGGGAGCTGTTTTTT.

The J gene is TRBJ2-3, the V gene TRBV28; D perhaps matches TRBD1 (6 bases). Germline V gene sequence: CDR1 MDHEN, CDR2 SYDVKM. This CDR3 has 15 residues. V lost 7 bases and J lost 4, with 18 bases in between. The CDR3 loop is CASTNFRTVPDTQYF. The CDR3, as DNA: TGTGCCAGCACCAATTTCCGGACAGTACCAGATACGCAGTATTTT.

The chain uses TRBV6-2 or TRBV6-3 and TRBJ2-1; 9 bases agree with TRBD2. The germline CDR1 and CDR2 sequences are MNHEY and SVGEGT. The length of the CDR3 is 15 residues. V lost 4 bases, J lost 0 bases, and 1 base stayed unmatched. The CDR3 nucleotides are TGTGCCAGCAGTTCAGCGGGGGGCTCCTACAATGAGCAGTTCTTC. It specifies CASSSAGGSYNEQFF.

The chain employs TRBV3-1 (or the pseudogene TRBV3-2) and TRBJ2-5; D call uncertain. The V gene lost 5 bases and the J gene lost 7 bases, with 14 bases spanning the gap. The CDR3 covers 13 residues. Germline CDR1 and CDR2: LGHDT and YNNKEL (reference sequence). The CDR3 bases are TGTGCCAGCAGCAAAACCCAACACGCGACCCAGTACTTC. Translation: CASSKTQHATQYF.

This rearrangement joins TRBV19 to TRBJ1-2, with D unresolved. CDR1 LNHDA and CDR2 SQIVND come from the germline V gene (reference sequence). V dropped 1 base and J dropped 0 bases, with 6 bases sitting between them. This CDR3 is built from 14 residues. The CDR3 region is CASSIGPTNYGYTF. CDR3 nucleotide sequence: TGTGCCAGTAGTATAGGACCTACTAACTATGGCTACACCTTC.

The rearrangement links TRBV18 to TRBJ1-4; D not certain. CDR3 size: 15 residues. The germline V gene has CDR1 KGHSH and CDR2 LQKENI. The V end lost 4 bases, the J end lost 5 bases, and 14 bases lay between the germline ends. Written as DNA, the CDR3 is TGTGCCAGCTCACGGGTCCCCGATTCAAATGAAAAACTGTTTTTT. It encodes CASSRVPDSNEKLFF.

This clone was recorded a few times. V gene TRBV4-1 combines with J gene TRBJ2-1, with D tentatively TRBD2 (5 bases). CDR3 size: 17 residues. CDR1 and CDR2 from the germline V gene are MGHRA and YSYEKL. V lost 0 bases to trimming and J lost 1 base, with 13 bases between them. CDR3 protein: CASSQDRTFSSYNEQFF. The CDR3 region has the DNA TGCGCCAGCAGCCAAGATAGGACTTTTTCGTCCTACAATGAGCAGTTCTTC.

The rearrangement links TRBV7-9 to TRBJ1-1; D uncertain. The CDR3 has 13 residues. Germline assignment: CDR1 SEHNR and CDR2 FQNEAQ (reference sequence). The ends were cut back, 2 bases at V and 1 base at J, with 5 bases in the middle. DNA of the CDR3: TGTGCCAGCAGCTTATCGAGGAACACTGAAGCTTTCTTT. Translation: CASSLSRNTEAFF.

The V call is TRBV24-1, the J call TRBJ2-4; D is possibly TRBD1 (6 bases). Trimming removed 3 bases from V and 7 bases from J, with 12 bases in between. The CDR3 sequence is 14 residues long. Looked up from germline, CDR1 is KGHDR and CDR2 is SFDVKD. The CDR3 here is CATSDAGATNIQYF. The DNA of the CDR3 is TGTGCCACCAGTGATGCAGGGGCGACGAACATTCAGTACTTC.

CDR3 in DNA: TGTGCCAGCTCACCATGGGCCAGTGAGACCCAGTACTTC. This encodes CASSPWASETQYF. The rearrangement links TRBV18 to TRBJ2-5, with D uncertain. Looked up from germline, CDR1 is KGHSH and CDR2 is LQKENI. The length of the CDR3 is 13 residues. Trimming removed 2 bases at V and 5 bases at J, with 9 bases between.

The CDR3 coding sequence is TGTGCCAGCAGCTTCCGGTACAGCTCCACTGAAGCTTTCTTT. It yields the protein CASSFRYSSTEAFF. The chain recombines TRBV7-2 with TRBJ1-1; D remains ambiguous. CDR1 is SGHTA, CDR2 FQGNSA, per germline. The CDR3 consists of 14 residues. Trimming removed 3 bases at V and 4 bases at J, with 12 bases between.

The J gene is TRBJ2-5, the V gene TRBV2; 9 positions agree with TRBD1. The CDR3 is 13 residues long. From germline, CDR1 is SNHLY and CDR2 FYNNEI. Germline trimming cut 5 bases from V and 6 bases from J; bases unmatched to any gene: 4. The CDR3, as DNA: TGTGCCAGCAGTCCACAGGGGGCGAAGACCCAGTACTTC. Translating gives CASSPQGAKTQYF.